This TCR beta chain stems from a study of blood T cells in healthy people across ages (dated by TCRdb to 2013 to 2016). Broadly, across the study: In model experiments, roughly one uniquely barcoded TCR beta cDNA molecule per two T cells was captured by template switching. Age-related changes in TCR beta repertoire diversity were measured in the study by deep sequencing normalized with unique cDNA molecular identifiers. Four age groups were formed from the donors: young (average roughly 15 years), middle-aged (around 41), aged (over 55) and long-lived (more than 75). To avoid experimental bias, donors of different ages were randomly spread across the sequencing lanes. The study analyzed two additional independent replicas of 1 million unique cDNA reads from the same blood draw for two donors, one aged 18 to 29 and one aged 80 or older.

The research as a whole found: Observed TCR beta diversity per million T cells fell roughly linearly with age, and a significant reduction was already apparent by age about 43. Estimates of total diversity based on one million sequenced T cells were regarded as lower bounds and as underestimates. Compared with the aged group, the long-lived group had more naive CD4+ T cells, fewer expanded clones and increased TCR diversity, a pattern suggesting age selection. Since profiling was done on bulk unsorted PBMCs, naive and antigen-experienced compartments could not be conclusively compared. There was a strong correlation between observed TCR beta diversity and the percentage of naive T cells measured by flow cytometry. Donor CMV infection status was unknown, potentially confounding age-related changes in expanded clonotypes.

Unmatched junction bases come to 22, with V trimmed by 3 bases and J by 6 bases. CDR1 and CDR2 were assigned from the germline V gene as SNHLY and FYNNEI. From the cysteine up to the phenylalanine, the CDR3 has a length of 20 residues. The sequence is cut down to CDR3 DNA, 60 bases in frame from base 1. The 39 donors, aged about 6 to 95 years, were systemically healthy Caucasian individuals from Russia. About 10 milliliters of peripheral blood were collected from each donor into EDTA-treated Vacutainer tubes. Ficoll-Paque density-gradient centrifugation was used to isolate PBMCs, with at least 7 million per sample. Total RNA was extracted from PBMCs with Trizol reagent, with at least 5.5 micrograms obtained per sample. For every donor, an aliquot of PBMCs went through flow cytometry to measure the percentages of naive CD45RAhigh/CD27high T cells. Libraries were made using 5' RACE. Data came from an Illumina HiSeq 2500. A second PCR of roughly 6 to 11 cycles was run with a J-beta primer mix and a sample-barcoded 5' primer. A unique molecular identifier was introduced onto each TCR beta cDNA molecule by a template-switch 5' adaptor carrying 12 random nucleotides. Each sample yielded at least 2.5 million CDR3-containing paired-end reads. The Mint cDNA synthesis kit, primed by a TRBC-specific oligonucleotide, was used to synthesize first-strand cDNA from all RNA. All cDNA was treated with uracil-DNA glycosylase and then went through a first 18-cycle PCR with the universal primers M1SS and BC2_uni_R. Processing in the source paper ran as follows. Each sample was normalized by randomly selecting 1 million high-quality reads, each carrying a distinct molecular identifier. Instead of being binned into consensus sequences, reads that shared molecular identifiers were thrown out. MiTCR, with a Q25 quality threshold and the strictest error-elimination algorithm, was used for CDR3 identification, clonotype clustering and error correction. A nonparametric unseen species model using Euler transformation provided a lower-bound estimate of total TCR beta diversity. In-frame beta chains were kept once TCRdb had trimmed the public reads at Q25 with fastp and called clones with MiXCR. Rows matching on CDR3 protein sequence are summarized as one entry with the most common DNA and genes. The V and J calls were determined by TCRdb, not by the authors. Present in this sample are some 920,000 distinct CDR3 sequences, 51% of which were seen just once. 20% to 25% of the sample comes from the top ten.

A word on this clonotype: Its antigen is not yet known. Base-call qualities are not available, and no considerably larger clone is one nucleotide away.

The sequence was obtained from a woman aged 55 to 70 in good health. The chain links TRBV2 with TRBJ1-4; 7 middle bases align to TRBD1. The sequencing input was blood. The CDR3 here reads CASSEVRDSADRNHYEKLFF. The nucleotides read TGTGCCAGCAGTGAGGTCCGGGACAGTGCTGATCGGAACCACTATGAAAAACTGTTTTTT.